This is a list of T cell receptor beta chains from one sample in a study of regulatory T cells in long-lasting Graves disease. MiXCR, run by TCRdb on the multiplex PCR reads, gives a single entry per CDR3 protein. The data show hundreds of thousands of distinct CDR3 sequences, roughly a sixth seen once. The sample was peripheral blood mononuclear cells (PBMCs), taken at new diagnosis, from a patient treated with antithyroid drugs. The source is a female donor with Graves disease. CDR3s include the opening cysteine and the closing phenylalanine or tryptophan. A D gene is named only where the DNA matches it firmly. Part of the rows lack a size; the others show once, few, many or a class for expanded clones.

CDR3 DNA: TGCGCCAGCAGCCAAGACAGGGGATTCTATGGCTACACCTTC
CDR3 protein: CASSQDRGFYGYTF
J gene: TRBJ1-2
V gene: TRBV4-1
clone size: many
D gene: -

CDR3 DNA: TGTGCCAGCAGGGGCGCGGGGAGATCCTATGGCTACACCTTC
CDR3 protein: CASRGAGRSYGYTF
J gene: TRBJ1-2
V gene: TRBV7-9
clone size: -
D gene: -

CDR3 DNA: TGCAGTGCTAGAATCAGCGGGGCTGGGGCCAACGTCCTGACTTTC
CDR3 protein: CSARISGAGANVLTF
J gene: TRBJ2-6
V gene: TRBV20-1
clone size: many
D gene: TRBD2

CDR3 DNA: TGTGCCAGCAGTTACTGGGGGATACGGATGTTGCGGTCCCTCGGTGTGGGAAAACTGTTTTTT
CDR3 protein: CASSYWGIRMLRSLGVGKLFF
J gene: TRBJ1-4
V gene: TRBV6-5
clone size: many
D gene: -

CDR3 DNA: TGTGCCAGCAGTGAAGGTTCTACAAGCTCTGGAAACACCATATATTTT
CDR3 protein: CASSEGSTSSGNTIYF
J gene: TRBJ1-3
V gene: TRBV2
clone size: many
D gene: -

CDR3 DNA: TGTGCCAGCAGCCAAGAAACGATCTCTGGGGCCAACGTCCTGACTTTC
CDR3 protein: CASSQETISGANVLTF
J gene: TRBJ2-6
V gene: TRBV4-2
clone size: few
D gene: -

CDR3 DNA: TGTGCCAGCAGTTACGCCGGCGGCTACACCTTC
CDR3 protein: CASSYAGGYTF
J gene: TRBJ1-2
V gene: TRBV6-2/TRBV6-3
clone size: -
D gene: -

CDR3 DNA: TGTGCCAGCAGTGGACAGGGGGCCGCACAAGAGACCCAGTACTTC
CDR3 protein: CASSGQGAAQETQYF
J gene: TRBJ2-5
V gene: TRBV6-1
clone size: few
D gene: TRBD1

CDR3 DNA: TGTGCCAGCAGTACCGGGACTAGCGGGAGTTTTTCCTACGAGCAGTACTTC
CDR3 protein: CASSTGTSGSFSYEQYF
J gene: TRBJ2-7
V gene: TRBV12-3/TRBV12-4
clone size: -
D gene: TRBD2

CDR3 DNA: TGTGCCAGCAGCTCTTCCAATACGCAGTATTTT
CDR3 protein: CASSSSNTQYF
J gene: TRBJ2-3
V gene: TRBV12-3/TRBV12-4
clone size: many
D gene: -